Each of the 27 T cell receptor beta chains below was sequenced from the same sample in a study of shared clonotypes between healthy human individuals (dated by TCRdb to 2020 to 2022). The library was built by means of the immunoSEQ multiplex PCR assay. The clones in this table, taken by TCRdb from immuneACCESS, are in-frame only. Not every clone is retained; where verified, under half of the shortfall comes from an unresolved V gene, and the cause of the rest is unknown. In this sample the table shows about 2.4 million clones, 93% of which occur a single time. The ten largest clones take up 0.36% of the sample. Sequenced material: naive CD4+ T cells from PBMCs. This specimen's cell subset or site label, per the study, means: CD45RA+ positively selected. The receptors originated from a man younger than 35 in good health. Some clones in this sample may be carry-over from other donors' samples.

This clone has only one observation. The chain joins TRBV18 to TRBJ2-1; TRBD2 matches 12 bases. CDR1 and CDR2 (germline): KGHSH, LQKENI. The CDR3 is made up of 16 amino acids. V lost 2 bases, J lost 7 bases, and 6 bases stayed unmatched. This CDR3 reads CASSPRLAGVANEQFF. CDR3 nucleotide sequence: TGTGCCAGCTCACCAAGACTAGCGGGAGTAGCGAATGAGCAGTTCTTC.

Note on this clone: Other nucleotide sequences from this sample produce the same CDR3. V is TRBV28 and J is TRBJ2-2; D is perhaps TRBD2 (6 bases). CDR3 size: 15 residues. Germline CDR1 and CDR2: MDHEN and SYDVKM. V was shortened by 3 bases and J by 2 bases, with 10 bases between the two germline ends. CDR3 region: CASSLGGVNTGELFF. CDR3 nucleotides: TGTGCCAGCAGTTTGGGCGGGGTTAACACCGGGGAGCTGTTTTTT.

The chain carries TRBV6-6 and TRBJ2-3; perhaps TRBD1 as D (5 bases). The CDR3 is 15 residues long. Germline-derived CDR1 and CDR2 are MNHNY and SVGAGI (reference sequence). Trimming removed 5 bases from V and 2 bases from J, with 14 bases in between. CDR3 protein: CASSDRQSYTDTQYF. CDR3 DNA: TGTGCCAGCAGTGACAGACAGAGTTACACAGATACGCAGTATTTT.

The V call is TRBV11-2, the J call TRBJ2-1; the D gene is possibly TRBD1 (5 bases). V dropped 5 bases and J dropped 0 bases, with 11 bases sitting between them. The CDR3 spans 15 residues. The germline gives CDR1 SGHAT, CDR2 FQNNGV. The CDR3 DNA sequence: TGTGCCAGCAGCCCGACAGAAGACTCCTACAATGAGCAGTTCTTC. Translation gives CASSPTEDSYNEQFF.

This rearrangement joins TRBV15 to TRBJ1-1; 10 bases fit TRBD1. This CDR3 has 15 amino acids. J gave up 6 bases and V 1 base, and 5 bases lay outside the gene matches. Germline-derived CDR1 and CDR2 are LNHNV and YYDKDF (reference sequence). The CDR3 nucleotides read TGTGCCACCAGCAGAGGGGACAGGGGACGGTCTGAAGCTTTCTTT. This codes for CATSRGDRGRSEAFF.

The chain recombines TRBV7-2 with TRBJ2-2; D not certain. The CDR3 is made up of 14 amino acids. Trimming left V 2 bases short and J 5 bases short, with 9 bases between. Germline V gene sequence: CDR1 SGHTA, CDR2 FQGNSA. In DNA, the CDR3 is TGTGCCAGCAGCTTATGGGCGGAGACCGGGGAGCTGTTTTTT. This codes for CASSLWAETGELFF.

This chain connects TRBV29-1 to TRBJ1-2, with D uncertain. This CDR3 contains 12 residues. Trimming pared 2 bases from V and 1 base from J, leaving 5 bases between. The germline CDR1 and CDR2 sequences are SQVTM and ANQGSEA. The CDR3 protein is CSVERSNYGYTF. Here the CDR3 DNA reads TGCAGCGTTGAAAGAAGTAACTATGGCTACACCTTC.

Remarks on this clone: Within the sample, other DNA sequences also encode this same CDR3. The V call is TRBV11-2, the J call TRBJ1-1; no firm D call. V dropped 3 bases and J dropped 1 base, with 9 bases sitting between them. This CDR3 contains 14 residues. The V gene's germline CDR1 is SGHAT and CDR2 FQNNGV. CDR3 loop: CASSLVAPNTEAFF. CDR3 coding DNA: TGTGCCAGCAGCTTGGTTGCCCCGAACACTGAAGCTTTCTTT. The complete variable domain, with remaining parts taken from reference TRBV11-2 and TRBJ1-1, reads EAGVAQSPRYKIIEKRQSVAFWCNPISGHATLYWYQQILGQGPKLLIQFQNNGVVDDSQLPKDRFSAERLKGVDSTLKIQPAKLEDSAVYLCASSLVAPNTEAFFGQGTRLTVV.

The V gene is TRBV28, the J gene TRBJ1-5; the D gene is possibly TRBD1 (5 bases). The V gene's germline CDR1 is MDHEN and CDR2 SYDVKM. This CDR3 region has 15 residues. Trimming removed 2 bases at V and 0 bases at J, with 8 bases between. The CDR3 sequence is CASSLDSSSNQPQHF. As DNA, the CDR3 is TGTGCCAGCAGTTTAGACAGTTCTAGCAATCAGCCCCAGCATTTT.

The CDR3 here is CAGKAQTNTEAFF. The DNA of the CDR3 is TGTGCCGGAAAGGCGCAGACGAACACTGAAGCTTTCTTT. The chain employs TRBV18 and TRBJ1-1; D is uncertain. With 11 bases removed from V and 1 base from J, the gap between germline ends came to 14 bases. The CDR3 sequence is 13 residues long. In germline, CDR1 is KGHSH, CDR2 LQKENI.

The chain uses TRBV25-1 and TRBJ1-4; tentatively, D is TRBD1 (5 bases). The V end was cut by 0 bases, the J end by 3 bases, with 14 bases between. This CDR3 contains 17 residues. Germline CDR1 reads MGHDK; CDR2 reads SYGVNS. CDR3 bases: TGTGCCAGCAGTGAATATGGCAAGGGGAGGGCTAATGAAAAACTGTTTTTT. Translating it yields CASSEYGKGRANEKLFF.

The chain employs TRBV14 and TRBJ2-2; 7 bases match TRBD2. This CDR3 contains 16 residues. Losses at the gene ends were 1 base for V and 0 bases for J; bases not matched to a gene: 2. The V gene's germline CDR1 is SGHDN and CDR2 FVKESK. CDR3 nucleotides: TGTGCCAGCAGCCAAGGCCTAGCGGCGAACACCGGGGAGCTGTTTTTT. Translated, it gives CASSQGLAANTGELFF. The full variable domain, completed using reference TRBV14 and TRBJ2-2, is EAGVTQFPSHSVIEKGQTVTLRCDPISGHDNLYWYRRVMGKEIKFLLHFVKESKQDESGMPNNRFLAERTGGTYSTLKVQPAELEDSGVYFCASSQGLAANTGELFFGEGSRLTVL.

J is TRBJ2-7 and V is TRBV7-2; D gene uncertain. Germline V gene data show CDR1 as SGHTA and CDR2 as FQGNSA. The CDR3 has 17 amino acids. The V gene lost 2 bases and the J gene lost 2 bases, with 19 bases spanning the gap. CDR3 protein: CASSLYGYPPSTYEQYF. CDR3 DNA sequence: TGTGCCAGCAGCTTATACGGCTATCCCCCATCCACCTACGAGCAGTACTTC.

The gene calls are TRBV6-1 and TRBJ2-7; D possibly corresponds to TRBD2 (6 bases). Trimming pared 10 bases from V and 3 bases from J, leaving 16 bases between. CDR3 length: 13 amino acids. Germline V gene data show CDR1 as MNHNS and CDR2 as SASEGT. This chain's CDR3 is CATRKRASYEQYF. The CDR3 DNA follows: TGTGCCACCAGGAAGCGGGCCAGCTACGAGCAGTACTTC.

This chain connects TRBV5-1 to TRBJ1-5; D gene uncertain. The CDR3 spans 14 residues. Trimming stripped 0 bases from V and 7 bases from J, with 11 bases between. From germline, CDR1 is SGHRS and CDR2 YFSETQ. The CDR3 DNA reads as TGCGCCAGCAGCTTGGAGGCAGGAAGACAGCCCCAGCATTTT. It encodes CASSLEAGRQPQHF.

Notes on this clone: Additional DNA sequences in this sample encode the identical CDR3. The V and J genes are TRBV28 and TRBJ2-2; unclear D gene. The V gene's germline CDR1 is MDHEN and CDR2 SYDVKM. The CDR3 consists of 13 residues. V was trimmed by 3 bases and J by 2 bases, leaving 4 bases between them. CDR3 nucleotides: TGTGCCAGCAGTTTTCGTAACACCGGGGAGCTGTTTTTT. It codes for CASSFRNTGELFF.

This clone was seen once. The chain couples TRBV19 to TRBJ2-3; 9 bases align to TRBD2. Germline CDR1 is LNHDA and CDR2 is SQIVND (reference sequence). The CDR3 contains 13 residues. V gave up 5 bases and J gave up 3 bases; unmatched junction bases: 0. The CDR3 region is CASSLAGTDTQYF. The CDR3 DNA sequence: TGTGCCAGTAGTCTAGCGGGGACAGATACGCAGTATTTT.

This clone came up once. V gene TRBV9 combines with J gene TRBJ2-1, with 9 bases that match TRBD1. The CDR3 is 15 amino acids. The J segment lost 2 bases and the V segment lost 4 bases, leaving 4 bases of the junction unmatched. CDR1 SGDLS and CDR2 YYNGEE come from the germline V gene. For the CDR3, the DNA is TGTGCCAGCAGCCCGGACAGGGGTACCTACAATGAGCAGTTCTTC. Translating gives CASSPDRGTYNEQFF.

V usage is TRBV5-4 and J usage is TRBJ2-7; TRBD2 might be the D (6 bases). The CDR3 consists of 15 residues. The V and J ends lost 2 bases and 3 bases respectively, with 15 bases between them. Germline-derived CDR1 and CDR2 are SGHNT and YYREEE (reference sequence). The CDR3 DNA follows: TGTGCCAGCAGCTTAGGGCGGGATTGGGTCTACGAGCAGTACTTC. Translation gives CASSLGRDWVYEQYF.

V is TRBV11-2 and J is TRBJ2-7, with no clear D. CDR1 and CDR2 (germline): SGHAT, FQNNGV. This CDR3 spans 14 amino acids. Between the trimmed V and J ends, which lost 1 base and 6 bases, there was a span of 13 bases. DNA of the CDR3: TGTGCCAGCAGCTTAGGGGTTAGCCGCCTCGAGCAGTACTTC. It specifies CASSLGVSRLEQYF.

This sequence joins TRBV27 and TRBJ1-2, with TRBD1 as a possible D gene (5 bases). The germline V gene encodes CDR1 MNHEY and CDR2 SMNVEV (reference sequence). The V end lost 6 bases, the J end lost 8 bases, and 16 bases lay between the germline ends. This CDR3 is built from 13 residues. The CDR3 here is CASSLIPGTGYTF. CDR3 bases: TGTGCCAGCAGCCTTATCCCCGGGACGGGCTACACCTTC.

J is TRBJ1-2 and V is TRBV11-2; D not certain. CDR1 and CDR2 from the germline V gene are SGHAT and FQNNGV. The CDR3 contains 14 residues. Trimming removed 5 bases from V and 0 bases from J, with 10 bases in between. CDR3 amino acids: CASSQQRSNYGYTF. The CDR3, as DNA: TGTGCCAGCAGCCAACAAAGGTCTAACTATGGCTACACCTTC.

This clone has a single count. The CDR3 loop is CASSLVGEANTEAFF. CDR3 sequence (DNA): TGTGCCAGCAGCTTAGTGGGTGAGGCGAACACTGAAGCTTTCTTT. The rearrangement uses TRBV7-2 and TRBJ1-1; D is ambiguous. Germline CDR1 reads SGHTA; CDR2 reads FQGNSA. The CDR3 sequence is 15 residues long. V was clipped by 1 base and J by 1 base, with 10 bases between them.

This sequence joins TRBV5-1 and TRBJ1-3; 7 bases are a match to TRBD1. Germline-derived CDR1 and CDR2 are SGHRS and YFSETQ. With 4 bases clipped from V and 7 bases from J, the junction kept 8 bases outside the gene matches. CDR3 length: 14 residues. For the CDR3, the DNA is TGCGCCAGCAGCCTCGGGACAGTAGAGAACACCATATATTTT. Translation gives CASSLGTVENTIYF.

The V gene is TRBV18, the J gene TRBJ2-7; D remains unclear. Trimming cost V 6 bases and J 6 bases, with 27 bases left between them. The CDR3 is 17 residues long. Germline CDR1 is KGHSH and CDR2 is LQKENI. The CDR3 region is CASSYPPGRQTPLEQYF. The CDR3 DNA reads as TGTGCCAGCTCTTACCCGCCAGGCAGGCAAACCCCACTCGAGCAGTACTTC.

This chain joins TRBV6-5 and TRBJ1-2; D is uncertain. This CDR3 is 12 amino acids long. Germline CDR1 is MNHEY and CDR2 is SVGAGI. Trimming pared 4 bases from V and 0 bases from J, leaving 3 bases between. CDR3 nucleotide sequence: TGTGCCAGCAGTTCGACTAACTATGGCTACACCTTC. Protein product: CASSSTNYGYTF.

This chain joins TRBV7-9 and TRBJ2-7, with 12 bases aligning to TRBD2. The germline V gene encodes CDR1 SEHNR and CDR2 FQNEAQ (reference sequence). This CDR3 spans 15 amino acids. With 5 bases clipped from V and 2 bases from J, the junction kept 4 bases outside the gene matches. CDR3 coding DNA: TGTGCCAGCAGCCTACTAGCGGGGGGCCCCTACGAGCAGTACTTC. Protein product: CASSLLAGGPYEQYF.